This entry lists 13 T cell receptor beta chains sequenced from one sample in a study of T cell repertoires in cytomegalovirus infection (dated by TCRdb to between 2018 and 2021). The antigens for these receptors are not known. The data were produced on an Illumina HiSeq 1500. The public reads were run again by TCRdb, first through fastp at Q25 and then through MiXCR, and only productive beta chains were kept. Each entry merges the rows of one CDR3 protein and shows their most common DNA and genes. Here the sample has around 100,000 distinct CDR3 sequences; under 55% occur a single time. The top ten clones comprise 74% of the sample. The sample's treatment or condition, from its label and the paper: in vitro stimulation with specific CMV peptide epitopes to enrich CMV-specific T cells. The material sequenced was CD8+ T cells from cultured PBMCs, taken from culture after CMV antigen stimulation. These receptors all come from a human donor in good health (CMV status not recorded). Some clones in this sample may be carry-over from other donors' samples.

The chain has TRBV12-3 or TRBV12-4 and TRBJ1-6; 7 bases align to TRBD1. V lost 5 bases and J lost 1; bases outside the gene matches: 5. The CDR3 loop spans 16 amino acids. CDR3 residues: CASSPPGGSYNSPLHF. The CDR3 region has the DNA TGTGCCAGCAGTCCTCCAGGGGGATCCTATAATTCACCCCTCCACTTT.

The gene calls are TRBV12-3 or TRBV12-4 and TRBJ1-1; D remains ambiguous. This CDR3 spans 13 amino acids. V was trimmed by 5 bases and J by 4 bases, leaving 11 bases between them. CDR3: CASSITVVTEAFF. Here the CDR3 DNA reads TGTGCCAGCAGTATTACAGTCGTCACTGAAGCTTTCTTT.

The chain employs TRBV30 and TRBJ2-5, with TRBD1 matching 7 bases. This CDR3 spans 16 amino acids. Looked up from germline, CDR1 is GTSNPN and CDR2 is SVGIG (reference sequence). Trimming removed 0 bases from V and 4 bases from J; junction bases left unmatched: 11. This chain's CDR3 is CAWSVLQDRAVETQYF. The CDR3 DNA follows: TGTGCCTGGAGTGTTCTTCAAGACAGGGCCGTAGAGACCCAGTACTTC.

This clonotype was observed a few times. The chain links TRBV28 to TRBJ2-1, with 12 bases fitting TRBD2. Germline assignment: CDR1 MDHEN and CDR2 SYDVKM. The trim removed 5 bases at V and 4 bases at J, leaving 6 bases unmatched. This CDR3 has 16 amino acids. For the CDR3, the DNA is TGTGCCAGCAGTGCCTTGACTAGCGGGGGATACAATGAGCAGTTCTTC. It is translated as CASSALTSGGYNEQFF.

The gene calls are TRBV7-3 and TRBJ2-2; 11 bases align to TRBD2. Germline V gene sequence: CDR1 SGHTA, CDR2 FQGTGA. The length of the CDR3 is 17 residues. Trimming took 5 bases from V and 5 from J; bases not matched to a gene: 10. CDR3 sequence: CASSALAGASRTGELFF. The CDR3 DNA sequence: TGTGCCAGCAGCGCACTAGCGGGGGCATCAAGGACCGGGGAGCTGTTTTTT.

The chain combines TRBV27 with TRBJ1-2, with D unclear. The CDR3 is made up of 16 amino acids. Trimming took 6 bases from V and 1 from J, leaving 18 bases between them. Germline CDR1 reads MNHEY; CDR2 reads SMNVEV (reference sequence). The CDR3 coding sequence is TGTGCCAGCAGCCCCCAAGGTGCGATCCTTAACTATGGCTACACCTTC. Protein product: CASSPQGAILNYGYTF.

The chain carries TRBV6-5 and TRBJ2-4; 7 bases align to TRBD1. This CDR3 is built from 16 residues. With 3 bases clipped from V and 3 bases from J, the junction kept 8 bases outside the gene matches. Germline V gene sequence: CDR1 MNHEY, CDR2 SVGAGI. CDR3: CASSYSRGIGKNIQYF. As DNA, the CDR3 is TGTGCCAGCAGTTATTCCAGGGGGATTGGCAAAAACATTCAGTACTTC.

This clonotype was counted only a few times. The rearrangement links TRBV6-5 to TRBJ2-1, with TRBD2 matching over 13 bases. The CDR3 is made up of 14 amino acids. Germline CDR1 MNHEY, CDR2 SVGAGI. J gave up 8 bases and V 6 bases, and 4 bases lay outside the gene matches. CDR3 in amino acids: CASRTSGGAYEQFF. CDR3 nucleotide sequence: TGTGCCAGCAGAACTAGCGGGGGGGCCTATGAGCAGTTCTTC.

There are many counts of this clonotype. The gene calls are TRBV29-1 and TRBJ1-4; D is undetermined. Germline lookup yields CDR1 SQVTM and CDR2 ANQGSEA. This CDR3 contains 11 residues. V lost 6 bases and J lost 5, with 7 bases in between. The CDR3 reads CSVTRNEKLFF. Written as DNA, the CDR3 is TGCAGCGTAACTAGAAATGAAAAACTGTTTTTT.

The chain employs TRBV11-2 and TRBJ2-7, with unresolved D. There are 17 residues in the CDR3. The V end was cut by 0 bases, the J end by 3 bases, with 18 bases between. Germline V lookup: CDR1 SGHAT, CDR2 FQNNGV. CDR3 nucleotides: TGTGCCAGCAGCTTAGACCCCCTCGAGACTTACAGCTACGAGCAGTACTTC. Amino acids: CASSLDPLETYSYEQYF. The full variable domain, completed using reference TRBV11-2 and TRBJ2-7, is EAGVAQSPRYKIIEKRQSVAFWCNPISGHATLYWYQQILGQGPKLLIQFQNNGVVDDSQLPKDRFSAERLKGVDSTLKIQPAKLEDSAVYLCASSLDPLETYSYEQYFGPGTRLTVT.

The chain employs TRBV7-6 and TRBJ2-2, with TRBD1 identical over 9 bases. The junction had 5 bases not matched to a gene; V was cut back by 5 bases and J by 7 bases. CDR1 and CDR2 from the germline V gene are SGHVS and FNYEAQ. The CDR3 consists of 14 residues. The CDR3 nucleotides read TGTGCCAGCAGCGACGGACAGGGGAGCGGGGAGCTGTTTTTT. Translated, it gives CASSDGQGSGELFF.

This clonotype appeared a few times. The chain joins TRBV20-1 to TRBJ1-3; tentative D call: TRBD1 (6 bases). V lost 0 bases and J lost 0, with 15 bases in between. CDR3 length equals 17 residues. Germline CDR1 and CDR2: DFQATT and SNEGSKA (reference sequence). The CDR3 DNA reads TGCAGTGCTAGAGATCCGCAGGGGCTTCTCTCTGGAAACACCATATATTTT. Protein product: CSARDPQGLLSGNTIYF.

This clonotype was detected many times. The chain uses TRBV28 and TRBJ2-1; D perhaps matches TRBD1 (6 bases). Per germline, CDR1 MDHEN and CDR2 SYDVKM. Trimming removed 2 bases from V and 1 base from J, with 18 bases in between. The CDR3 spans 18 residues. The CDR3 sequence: CASSLKWGRGGSYNEQFF. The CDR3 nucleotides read TGTGCCAGCAGTTTAAAGTGGGGCAGGGGCGGTTCCTACAATGAGCAGTTCTTC.